These 15 T cell receptor beta chains originate from one sample sequenced in a study of CD8 T cells in Susac syndrome. RNA, at about 0.45 to 1 ug, was reverse transcribed with random hexamers. Each CDR3 protein is one row after TCRdb ran MiXCR on the immunoSEQ multiplex PCR reads. Of roughly 200,000 distinct CDR3 sequences in the sample, 94% were seen once. Sample: CD4+ T cells from PBMCs. These receptors were collected from a human donor with Susac syndrome.

The V call is TRBV29-1, the J call TRBJ1-1; no firm D call. The CDR3 sequence is 12 residues long. V lost 5 bases, J lost 1 base, and 8 bases lay in between. Germline-derived CDR1 and CDR2 are SQVTM and ANQGSEA. The CDR3 bases are TGCAGCGTTCGGCAGACGAACACTGAAGCTTTCTTT. This translates into CSVRQTNTEAFF.

J is TRBJ2-5 and V is TRBV7-2; 7 bases map to TRBD2. This CDR3 comprises 14 residues. Germline trimming cut 3 bases from V and 3 bases from J; bases unmatched to any gene: 4. Germline V gene sequence: CDR1 SGHTA, CDR2 FQGNSA. CDR3 region: CASSFLAVKETQYF. CDR3 bases: TGTGCCAGCAGCTTCCTAGCGGTGAAAGAGACCCAGTACTTC.

The chain carries TRBV4-2 and TRBJ2-7; a possible D gene is TRBD2 (6 bases). Germline CDR1 and CDR2: LGHNA and YNFKEQ. With 3 bases removed from V and 2 bases from J, the gap between germline ends came to 17 bases. The length of the CDR3 is 16 residues. Here the CDR3 DNA reads TGTGCCAGCAGCCATATCGGGACTCATGGTCCCTACGAGCAGTACTTC. This codes for CASSHIGTHGPYEQYF.

This chain uses TRBV20-1 with TRBJ1-5, with 7 bases lining up with TRBD1. The CDR3 length is 14 residues. Germline V lookup: CDR1 DFQATT, CDR2 SNEGSKA (reference sequence). V lost 3 bases to trimming and J lost 2 bases; unmatched junction nucleotides: 4. The CDR3 is CSASLTGGNQPQHF. The DNA for the CDR3 is TGCAGTGCTAGCCTTACAGGGGGCAATCAGCCCCAGCATTTT.

The V and J genes are TRBV20-1 and TRBJ2-1, with D perhaps matching TRBD2 (6 bases). Germline lookup yields CDR1 DFQATT and CDR2 SNEGSKA (reference sequence). The CDR3 consists of 15 residues. Trimming removed 0 bases from V and 5 bases from J, with 14 bases in between. The CDR3 DNA sequence: TGCAGTGCTAGAGATCACGGGGGTACCAACAATGAGCAGTTCTTC. Translating gives CSARDHGGTNNEQFF.

The chain uses TRBV7-3 and TRBJ2-6; weak D call: TRBD1 (6 bases). Germline V gene lookup returns CDR1 SGHTA and CDR2 FQGTGA. Trimming cost V 2 bases and J 3 bases, with 8 bases left between them. The CDR3 loop spans 15 amino acids. The CDR3 DNA reads as TGTGCCAGCAGCTTACAGGGGCTTGGGGCCAACGTCCTGACTTTC. Protein sequence: CASSLQGLGANVLTF.

The chain is built from TRBV30 and TRBJ1-2, with D uncertain. Germline V gene lookup returns CDR1 GTSNPN and CDR2 SVGIG (reference sequence). Trimming took 3 bases from V and 2 from J, leaving 7 bases between them. CDR3 length equals 12 residues. The CDR3, as DNA: TGTGCCTGGAGCGACAAGAACTATGGCTACACCTTC. It yields the protein CAWSDKNYGYTF.

The chain links TRBV6-5 to TRBJ2-1; tentatively, D is TRBD1 (5 bases). V lost 8 bases and J 4 bases, leaving 15 bases between the germline ends. This CDR3 region has 14 residues. Per germline, CDR1 MNHEY and CDR2 SVGAGI. CDR3 in DNA: TGTGCCAGCGCTGAACCTAGGGGATACAATGAGCAGTTCTTC. Protein: CASAEPRGYNEQFF.

The chain carries TRBV12-3 or TRBV12-4 and TRBJ1-3; possible D gene TRBD1, 5 bases. Between the trimmed V and J ends, which lost 6 bases and 7 bases, there was a span of 13 bases. The CDR3 contains 13 residues. The CDR3 DNA follows: TGTGCCAGCAGGGGGGACCTTCGGAACACCATATATTTT. Translated: CASRGDLRNTIYF.

This chain connects TRBV4-1 to TRBJ1-5, with 11 bases lining up with TRBD1. The germline CDR1 and CDR2 sequences are MGHRA and YSYEKL. The CDR3 loop spans 15 amino acids. J was trimmed by 11 bases and V by 1 base; bases with no gene match: 7. CDR3 DNA sequence: TGCGCCAGCAGCCAAGCAGGGACAGGGGGATCAGCCCAGCATTTT. It is translated as CASSQAGTGGSAQHF.

The chain employs TRBV9 and TRBJ2-1; D is undetermined. Trimming removed 0 bases at V and 2 bases at J, with 9 bases between. From germline, CDR1 is SGDLS and CDR2 YYNGEE. The CDR3 extends over 15 amino acids. Here the CDR3 DNA reads TGTGCCAGCAGCGTAGTGTTAGCCCCCTACAATGAGCAGTTCTTC. Protein: CASSVVLAPYNEQFF.

Only one count was recorded for this clonotype. The chain joins TRBV5-1 to TRBJ1-1; D call uncertain. Trimming shortened V by 5 bases and J by 0 bases, and 8 bases separated the two germline ends. The CDR3 sequence is 13 residues long. Germline V gene data show CDR1 as SGHRS and CDR2 as YFSETQ. This CDR3 is CASRLRLNTEAFF. In DNA, the CDR3 is TGCGCCAGCAGACTCCGACTGAACACTGAAGCTTTCTTT. Full variable domain (outside the CDR3, taken from reference TRBV5-1 and TRBJ1-1): KAGVTQTPRYLIKTRGQQVTLSCSPISGHRSVSWYQQTPGQGLQFLFEYFSETQRNKGNFPGRFSGRQFSNSRSEMNVSTLELGDSALYLCASRLRLNTEAFFGQGTRLTVV.

This clonotype was seen a single time. The chain uses TRBV5-1 and TRBJ2-3; no reliable D call. Deletions cut 0 bases from V and 1 base from J, with 9 bases between. The CDR3 contains 15 residues. Germline V lookup: CDR1 SGHRS, CDR2 YFSETQ. For the CDR3, the DNA is TGCGCCAGCAGCTTGGTAACGGTCCGCACAGATACGCAGTATTTT. This encodes CASSLVTVRTDTQYF.

V gene TRBV6-1 combines with J gene TRBJ2-2; 10 nucleotides line up with TRBD1. V shed 5 bases, J shed 4 bases, and the junction held 10 bases outside the gene matches. The CDR3 loop spans 17 amino acids. Germline V gene data show CDR1 as MNHNS and CDR2 as SASEGT. CDR3 sequence (DNA): TGTGCCAGCAGTCGGACAGGGGGACGACGAGGCACCGGGGAGCTGTTTTTT. It codes for CASSRTGGRRGTGELFF.

The rearrangement uses TRBV15 and TRBJ2-5; D perhaps matches TRBD2 (7 bases). Germline V gene sequence: CDR1 LNHNV, CDR2 YYDKDF (reference sequence). CDR3 length equals 17 residues. Trimming took off 5 bases at V and 2 bases at J, with 21 bases between the two ends. The chain's CDR3 is CATSGQHGGRPQETQYF. CDR3 bases: TGTGCCACCAGCGGCCAGCACGGGGGGCGGCCGCAAGAGACCCAGTACTTC.